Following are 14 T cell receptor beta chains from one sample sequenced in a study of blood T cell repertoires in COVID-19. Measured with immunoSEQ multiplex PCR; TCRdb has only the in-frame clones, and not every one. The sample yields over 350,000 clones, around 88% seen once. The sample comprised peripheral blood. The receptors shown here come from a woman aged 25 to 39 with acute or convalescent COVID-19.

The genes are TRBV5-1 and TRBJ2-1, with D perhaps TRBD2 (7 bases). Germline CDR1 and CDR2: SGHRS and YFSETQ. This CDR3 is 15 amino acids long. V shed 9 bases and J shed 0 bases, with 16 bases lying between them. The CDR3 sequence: CATAGDTVSYNEQFF. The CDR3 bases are TGCGCCACCGCGGGGGACACCGTCTCCTACAATGAGCAGTTCTTC.

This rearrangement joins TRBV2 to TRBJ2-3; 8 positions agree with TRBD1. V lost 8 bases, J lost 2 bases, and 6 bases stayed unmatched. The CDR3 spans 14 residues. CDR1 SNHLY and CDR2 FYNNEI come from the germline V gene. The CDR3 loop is CASCKQGATDTQYF. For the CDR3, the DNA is TGTGCCAGCTGCAAGCAGGGGGCCACAGATACGCAGTATTTT.

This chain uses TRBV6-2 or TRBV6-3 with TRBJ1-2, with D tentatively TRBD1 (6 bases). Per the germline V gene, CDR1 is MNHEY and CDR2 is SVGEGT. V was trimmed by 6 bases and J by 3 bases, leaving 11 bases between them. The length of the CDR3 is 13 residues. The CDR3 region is CASSPTGDYGYTF. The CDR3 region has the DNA TGTGCCAGCAGCCCGACAGGCGACTATGGCTACACCTTC.

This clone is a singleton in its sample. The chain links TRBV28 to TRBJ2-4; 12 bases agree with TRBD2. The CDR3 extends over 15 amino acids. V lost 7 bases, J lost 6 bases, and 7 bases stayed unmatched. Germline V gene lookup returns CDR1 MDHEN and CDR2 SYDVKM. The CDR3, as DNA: TGTGCCAGCAATCTAGCGGGGGGGCCGGGAAACATTCAGTACTTC. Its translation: CASNLAGGPGNIQYF.

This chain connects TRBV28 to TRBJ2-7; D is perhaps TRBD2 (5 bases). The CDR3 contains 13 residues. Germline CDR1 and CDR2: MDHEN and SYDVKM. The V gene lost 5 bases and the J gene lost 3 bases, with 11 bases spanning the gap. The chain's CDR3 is CASSGLDRYEQYF. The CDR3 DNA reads TGTGCCAGCAGTGGACTGGACCGCTACGAGCAGTACTTC. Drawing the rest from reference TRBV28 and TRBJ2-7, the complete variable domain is DVKVTQSSRYLVKRTGEKVFLECVQDMDHENMFWYRQDPGLGLRLIYFSYDVKMKEKGDIPEGYSVSREKKERFSLILESASTNQTSMYLCASSGLDRYEQYFGPGTRLTVT.

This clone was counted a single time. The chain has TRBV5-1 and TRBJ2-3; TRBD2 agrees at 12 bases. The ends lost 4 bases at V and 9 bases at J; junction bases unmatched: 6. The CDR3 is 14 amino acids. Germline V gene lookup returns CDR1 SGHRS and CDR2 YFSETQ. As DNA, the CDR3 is TGCGCCAGCAGCCAGAGACTAGCGGGGGAAACGCAGTATTTT. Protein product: CASSQRLAGETQYF.

The CDR3 DNA follows: TGTGCCAGCAGCGACGGACTAGATATCTACGAGCAGTACTTC. Translated, it gives CASSDGLDIYEQYF. The rearrangement joins TRBV11-1 to TRBJ2-7; 7 bases are a match to TRBD2. V lost 5 bases and J lost 3; bases outside the gene matches: 7. CDR3 length equals 14 residues. Germline V gives CDR1 SGHAT, CDR2 FQDESV (reference sequence).

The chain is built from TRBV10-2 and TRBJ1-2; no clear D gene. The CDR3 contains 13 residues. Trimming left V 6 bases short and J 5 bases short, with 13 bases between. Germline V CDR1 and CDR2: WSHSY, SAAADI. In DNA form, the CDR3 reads TGCGCCAGCAGCCCCCAGGCACGTTATGGCTACACCTTC. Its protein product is CASSPQARYGYTF.

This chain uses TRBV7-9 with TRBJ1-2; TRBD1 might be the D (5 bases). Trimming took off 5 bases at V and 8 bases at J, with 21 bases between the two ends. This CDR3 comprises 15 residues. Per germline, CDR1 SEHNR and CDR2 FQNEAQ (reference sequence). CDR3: CASSPTPGGLLGYTF. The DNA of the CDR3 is TGTGCCAGCAGCCCTACCCCGGGGGGTCTTCTAGGCTACACCTTC.

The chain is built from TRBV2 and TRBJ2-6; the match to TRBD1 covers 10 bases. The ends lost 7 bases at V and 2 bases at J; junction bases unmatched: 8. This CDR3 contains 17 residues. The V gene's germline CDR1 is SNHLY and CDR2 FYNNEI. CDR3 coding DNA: TGTGCCAGCAATCTTGACAGGGGGCTTACTGGGGCCAACGTCCTGACTTTC. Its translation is CASNLDRGLTGANVLTF.

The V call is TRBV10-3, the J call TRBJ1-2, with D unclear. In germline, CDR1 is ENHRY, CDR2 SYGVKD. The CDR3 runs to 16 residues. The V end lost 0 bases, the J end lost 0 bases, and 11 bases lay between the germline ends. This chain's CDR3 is CAISESKERTNYGYTF. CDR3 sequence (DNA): TGTGCCATCAGTGAGTCGAAGGAGCGCACTAACTATGGCTACACCTTC.

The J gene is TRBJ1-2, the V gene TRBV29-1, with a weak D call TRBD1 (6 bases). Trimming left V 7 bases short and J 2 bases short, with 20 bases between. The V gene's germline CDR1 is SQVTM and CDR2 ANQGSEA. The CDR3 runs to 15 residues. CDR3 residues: CSATTGAPANYGYTF. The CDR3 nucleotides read TGCAGCGCAACGACAGGCGCACCTGCGAACTATGGCTACACCTTC.

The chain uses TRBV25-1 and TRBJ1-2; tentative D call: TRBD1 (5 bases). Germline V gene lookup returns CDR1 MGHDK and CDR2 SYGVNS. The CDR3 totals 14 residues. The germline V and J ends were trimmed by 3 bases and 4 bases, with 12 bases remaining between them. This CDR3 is CASSDRGASYGYTF. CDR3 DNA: TGTGCCAGCAGTGATAGGGGCGCTTCCTATGGCTACACCTTC.

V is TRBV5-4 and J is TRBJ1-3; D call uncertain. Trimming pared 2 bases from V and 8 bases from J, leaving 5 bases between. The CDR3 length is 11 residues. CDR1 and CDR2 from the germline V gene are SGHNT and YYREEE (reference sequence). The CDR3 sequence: CASSFSDTIYF. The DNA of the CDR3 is TGTGCCAGCAGCTTTAGCGACACCATATATTTT.